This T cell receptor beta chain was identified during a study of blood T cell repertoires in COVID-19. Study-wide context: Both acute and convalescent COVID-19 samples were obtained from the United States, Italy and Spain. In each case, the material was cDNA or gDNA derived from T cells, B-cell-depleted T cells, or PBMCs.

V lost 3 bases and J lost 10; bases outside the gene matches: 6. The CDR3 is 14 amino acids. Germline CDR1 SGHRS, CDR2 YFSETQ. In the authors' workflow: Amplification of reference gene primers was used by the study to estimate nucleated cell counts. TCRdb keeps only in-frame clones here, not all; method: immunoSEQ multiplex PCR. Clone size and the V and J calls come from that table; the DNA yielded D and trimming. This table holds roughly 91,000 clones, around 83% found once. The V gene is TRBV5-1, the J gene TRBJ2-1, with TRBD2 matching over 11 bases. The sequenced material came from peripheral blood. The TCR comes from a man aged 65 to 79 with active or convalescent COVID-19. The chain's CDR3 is CASSYSGGAEEQFF. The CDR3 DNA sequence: TGCGCCAGCAGCTATAGCGGGGGGGCCGAGGAGCAGTTCTTC.